These 3 T cell receptor beta chains originate from one sample sequenced in a study of cytomegalovirus exposure and HLA in healthy donors. The PCR had 60 Vbeta and 13 Jbeta primers. The repertoire was sequenced with immunoSEQ multiplex PCR; TCRdb's copy has only in-frame clones and lacks some. The data hold about 130,000 clones, with approximately 84% observed a single time. Sample: PBMCs. All receptors come from a woman aged 35 to 49 in good health and CMV-seronegative.

This chain connects TRBV10-2 to TRBJ2-1; TRBD2 aligns across 9 bases. CDR3 length: 15 residues. Per the germline V gene, CDR1 is WSHSY and CDR2 is SAAADI. V was clipped by 1 base and J by 8 bases; unmatched bases: 6. The CDR3 region is CASSEYSGSMDEQFF. In DNA, the CDR3 is TGCGCCAGCAGTGAGTATAGCGGGAGTATGGATGAGCAGTTCTTC.

This clone occurred a few times. The genes are TRBV6-6 and TRBJ1-6; the match to TRBD1 covers 9 bases. V lost 5 bases to trimming and J lost 5 bases; unmatched junction nucleotides: 1. CDR3 size: 14 residues. Germline V gene data show CDR1 as MNHNY and CDR2 as SVGAGI (reference sequence). The CDR3 here is CASSRTGDNSPLHF. For the CDR3, the DNA is TGTGCCAGCAGTAGGACAGGGGATAATTCACCCCTCCACTTT.

This clone was detected a few times. V gene TRBV5-1 combines with J gene TRBJ1-6; D is perhaps TRBD1 (5 bases). The CDR3 is made up of 13 amino acids. V lost 4 bases to trimming and J lost 11 bases, with 13 bases between them. Germline values: CDR1 SGHRS, CDR2 YFSETQ. CDR3 in DNA: TGCGCCAGCAGCCGGGGGGGGGTCGCACCCCTCCACTTT. Its translation is CASSRGGVAPLHF.